One T cell receptor beta chain is described in this entry. The antigen is undetermined. This sample was taken from a study of T cells in Graves' hyperthyroidism and ophthalmopathy. Study-wide findings and caveats: Blood samples included most of the expanded thyroid clonotypes exceeding 0.001.

Disease duration under 2 months; hyperthyroidism patients were aged 18 to 65. Researchers took RNA transcripts and amplified the TCR beta CDR3 regions from them. An initial round of RT-PCR targeting the TCR CDR3 relied on the HTBI primer set. Each CDR3 protein gets one entry after TCRdb re-called the multiplex PCR reads with MiXCR. The sample yields more than 300,000 distinct CDR3 sequences, about 15% seen once. V shed 6 bases and J shed 6 bases, with 15 bases lying between them. CDR3 length: 13 amino acids. In germline, CDR1 is SQVTM, CDR2 ANQGSEA. This TCR was sampled from a woman in her 30s with Graves' hyperthyroidism. The sequencing sample was made of blood. The rearrangement joins TRBV29-1 to TRBJ2-4; possible D gene TRBD1, 7 bases. DNA for the CDR3: TGCAGCGTAGTTGCAGGGGGAGGAAACATTCAGTACTTC. This gives the protein CSVVAGGGNIQYF.